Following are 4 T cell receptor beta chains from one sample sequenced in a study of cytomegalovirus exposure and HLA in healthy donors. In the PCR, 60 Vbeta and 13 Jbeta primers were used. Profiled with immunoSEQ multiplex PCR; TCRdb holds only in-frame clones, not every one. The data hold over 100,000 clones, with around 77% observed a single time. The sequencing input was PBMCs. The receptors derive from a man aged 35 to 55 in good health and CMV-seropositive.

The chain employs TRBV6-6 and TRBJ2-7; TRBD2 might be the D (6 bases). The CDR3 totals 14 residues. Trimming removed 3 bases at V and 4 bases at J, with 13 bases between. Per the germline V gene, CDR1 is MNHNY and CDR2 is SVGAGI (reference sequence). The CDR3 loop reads CASSYLGGEYEQYF. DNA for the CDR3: TGTGCCAGCAGTTATCTCGGCGGGGAGTACGAGCAGTACTTC.

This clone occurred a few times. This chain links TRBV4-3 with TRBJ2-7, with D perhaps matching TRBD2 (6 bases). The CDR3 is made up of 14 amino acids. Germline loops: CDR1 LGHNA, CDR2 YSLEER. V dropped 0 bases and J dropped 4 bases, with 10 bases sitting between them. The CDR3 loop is CASSQDYGGYEQYF. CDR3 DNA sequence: TGCGCCAGCAGCCAAGATTACGGGGGATACGAGCAGTACTTC.

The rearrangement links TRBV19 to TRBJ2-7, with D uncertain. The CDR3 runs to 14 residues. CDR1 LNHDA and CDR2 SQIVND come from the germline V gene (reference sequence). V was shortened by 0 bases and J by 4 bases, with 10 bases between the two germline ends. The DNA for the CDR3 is TGTGCCAGTAGTATAGAATTAACTACATACGAGCAGTACTTC. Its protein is CASSIELTTYEQYF.

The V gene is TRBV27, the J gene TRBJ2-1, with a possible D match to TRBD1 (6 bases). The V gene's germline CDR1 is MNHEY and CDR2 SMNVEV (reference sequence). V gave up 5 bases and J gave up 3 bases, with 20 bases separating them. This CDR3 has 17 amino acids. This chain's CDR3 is CASSVRDTLRSYNEQFF. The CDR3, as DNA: TGTGCCAGCAGTGTCCGGGACACTCTGAGGAGCTACAATGAGCAGTTCTTC.